This T cell receptor (beta chain) was sequenced during a study of breast tumors, draining lymph nodes, adjacent tissues. The CDR3 spans 15 residues. Germline lookup yields CDR1 SGHTA and CDR2 FQGNSA. V lost 10 bases and J 5 bases, leaving 20 bases between the germline ends. Notes on this clonotype: The antigen is not known. A much larger clonotype is one base distant, so this may be a read error.

Findings and caveats of the study: Most tumor T cells seemingly derive from lymph node, then expand in tumor.

TCRdb passed the multiplex PCR reads through MiXCR, listing each CDR3 protein once. Of around 120,000 distinct CDR3 sequences in the sample, roughly 21% are singletons; the top ten hold more than 3%. Axillary draining lymph nodes of breast cancer patients supplied the node samples. The V gene is TRBV7-2, the J gene TRBJ2-2; D gene ambiguous. Sequenced sample: axillary lymph node tissue. The TCR comes from a female donor with breast cancer. Some clones in this sample may be carry-over from other donors' samples. CDR3 sequence reads: CATDARWARTGELFF. DNA of the CDR3: TGTGCCACCGACGCCCGGTGGGCCCGAACCGGGGAGCTGTTTTTT.